This TCR beta chain was recorded in a study of T cell changes during pregnancy in multiple sclerosis. This CDR3 is built from 12 residues. Trimming took 3 bases from V and 4 from J, leaving 4 bases between them. The germline V gene encodes CDR1 WSHSY and CDR2 SAAADI. The protocol was immunoSEQ multiplex PCR, while the TCRdb copy is restricted to in-frame clones and leaves out a portion. The sample has some 80,000 clones; 90% to 95% are singletons. The specimen comprised peripheral blood, sampled before pregnancy. The chain is built from TRBV10-2 and TRBJ1-5; D is uncertain. The receptor comes from a female donor with multiple sclerosis, enrolled in a pregnancy study. CDR3 nucleotide sequence: TGCGCCAGCAGTGATAGTAATCAGCCCCAGCATTTT. Its protein product is CASSDSNQPQHF.